This T cell receptor beta chain derives from a study of T cells in localized non-small cell lung cancer. Whole-study findings and limits: In adjacent lung, a median roughly 56 of the top 100 tumor clones were found. Tumor samples were not multi-region, leaving intratumor heterogeneity unexcluded. Highest T cell clonality was seen in uninvolved adjacent lung, surpassing that measured in tumor. Greater blood T cell density accompanied longer overall survival.

The repertoire was sequenced with immunoSEQ multiplex PCR; TCRdb's copy has only in-frame clones and lacks some. The sample lists around 3,000 clones, 34% seen once, with about 14% in the top ten. As concerns this clone: Its specificity is not known.

Trimming removed 3 bases at V and 3 bases at J, with 7 bases between. The length of the CDR3 is 13 residues. The germline CDR1 and CDR2 sequences are SGDLS and YYNGEE. The specimen was lung tumor tissue, collected before any cancer treatment. This TCR came from a man aged 40 to 70 with stage II lung adenocarcinoma. This chain links TRBV9 with TRBJ1-3; D is ambiguous. In DNA, the CDR3 is TGTGCCAGCAGCGCAAACTTTGGAAACACCATATATTTT. Its translation: CASSANFGNTIYF.